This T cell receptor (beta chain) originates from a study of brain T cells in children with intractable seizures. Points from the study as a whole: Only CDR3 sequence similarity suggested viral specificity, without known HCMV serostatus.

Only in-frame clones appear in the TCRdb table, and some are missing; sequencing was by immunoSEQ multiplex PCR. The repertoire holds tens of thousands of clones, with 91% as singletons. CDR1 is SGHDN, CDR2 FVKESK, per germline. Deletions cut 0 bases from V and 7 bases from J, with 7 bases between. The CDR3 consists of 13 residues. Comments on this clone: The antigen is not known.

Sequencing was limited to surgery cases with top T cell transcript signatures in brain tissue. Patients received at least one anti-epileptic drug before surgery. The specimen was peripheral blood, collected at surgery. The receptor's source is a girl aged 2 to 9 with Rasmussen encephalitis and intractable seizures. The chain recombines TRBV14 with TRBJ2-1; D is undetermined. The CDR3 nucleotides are TGTGCCAGCAGCCAAGATAAATGGAATGAGCAGTTCTTC. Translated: CASSQDKWNEQFF.